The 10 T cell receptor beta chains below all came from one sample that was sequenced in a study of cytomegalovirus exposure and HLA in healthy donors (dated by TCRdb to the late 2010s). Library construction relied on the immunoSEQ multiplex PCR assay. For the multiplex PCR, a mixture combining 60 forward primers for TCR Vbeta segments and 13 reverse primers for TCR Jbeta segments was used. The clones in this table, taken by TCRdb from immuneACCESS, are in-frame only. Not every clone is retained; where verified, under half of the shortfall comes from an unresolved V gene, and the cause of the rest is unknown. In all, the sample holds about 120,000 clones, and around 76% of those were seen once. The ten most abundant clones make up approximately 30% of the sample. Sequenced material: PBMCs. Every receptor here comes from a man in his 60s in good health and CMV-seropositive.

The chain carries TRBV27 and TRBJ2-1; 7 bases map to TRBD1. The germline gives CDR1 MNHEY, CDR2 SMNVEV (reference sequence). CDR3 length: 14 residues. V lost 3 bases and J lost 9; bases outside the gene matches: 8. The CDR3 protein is CASSLLTGVTEQFF. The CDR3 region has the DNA TGTGCCAGCAGTTTGCTCACAGGGGTGACTGAGCAGTTCTTC.

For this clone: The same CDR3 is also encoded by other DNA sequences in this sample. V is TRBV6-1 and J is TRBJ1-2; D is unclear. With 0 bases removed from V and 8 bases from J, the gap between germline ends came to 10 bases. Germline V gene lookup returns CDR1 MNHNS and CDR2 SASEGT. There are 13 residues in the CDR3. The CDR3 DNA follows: TGTGCCAGCAGTGAAGCGCTTTCGGGGGGCTACACCTTC. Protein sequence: CASSEALSGGYTF.

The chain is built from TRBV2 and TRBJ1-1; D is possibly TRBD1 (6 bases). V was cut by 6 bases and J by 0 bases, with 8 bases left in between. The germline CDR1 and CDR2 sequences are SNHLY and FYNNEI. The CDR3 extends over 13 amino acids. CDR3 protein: CASSRGLNTEAFF. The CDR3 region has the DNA TGTGCCAGCAGCAGGGGCTTGAACACTGAAGCTTTCTTT.

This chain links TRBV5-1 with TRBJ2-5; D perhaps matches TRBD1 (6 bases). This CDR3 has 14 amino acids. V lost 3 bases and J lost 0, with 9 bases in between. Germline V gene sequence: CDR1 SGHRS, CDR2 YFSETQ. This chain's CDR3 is CASSSGQYQETQYF. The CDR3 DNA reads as TGCGCCAGCAGCTCCGGACAGTACCAAGAGACCCAGTACTTC.

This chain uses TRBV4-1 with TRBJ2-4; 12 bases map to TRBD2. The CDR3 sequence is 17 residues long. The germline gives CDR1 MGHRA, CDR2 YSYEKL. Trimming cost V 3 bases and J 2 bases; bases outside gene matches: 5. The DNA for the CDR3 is TGCGCCAGCAGCCAGGAACTAGCGGGAGGATCCAAAAACATTCAGTACTTC. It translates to CASSQELAGGSKNIQYF.

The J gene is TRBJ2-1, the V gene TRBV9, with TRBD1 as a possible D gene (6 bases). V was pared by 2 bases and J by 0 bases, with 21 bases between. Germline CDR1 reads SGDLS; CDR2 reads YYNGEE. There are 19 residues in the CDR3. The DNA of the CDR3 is TGTGCCAGCAGCGTGGCAGTCCACAGGGCCCTGAGCTCCTACAATGAGCAGTTCTTC. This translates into CASSVAVHRALSSYNEQFF.

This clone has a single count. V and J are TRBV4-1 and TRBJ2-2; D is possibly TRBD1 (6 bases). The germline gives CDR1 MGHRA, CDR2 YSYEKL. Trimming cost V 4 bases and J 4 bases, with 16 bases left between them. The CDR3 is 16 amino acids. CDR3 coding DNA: TGCGCCAGCAGCCGAGAACGAGGGGGTCTCACCGGGGAGCTGTTTTTT. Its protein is CASSRERGGLTGELFF.

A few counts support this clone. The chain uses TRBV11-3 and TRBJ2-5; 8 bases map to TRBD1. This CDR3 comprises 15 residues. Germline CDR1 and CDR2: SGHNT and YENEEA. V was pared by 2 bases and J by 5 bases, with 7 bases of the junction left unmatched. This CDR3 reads CASSLTTGAWETQYF. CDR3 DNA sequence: TGTGCCAGCAGCTTAACGACAGGGGCGTGGGAGACCCAGTACTTC.

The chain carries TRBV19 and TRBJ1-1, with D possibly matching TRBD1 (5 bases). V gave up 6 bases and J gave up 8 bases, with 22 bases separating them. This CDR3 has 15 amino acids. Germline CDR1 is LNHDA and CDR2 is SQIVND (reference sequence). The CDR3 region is CASRAPRGYTGEAFF. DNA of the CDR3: TGTGCCAGTAGAGCCCCACGGGGGTACACGGGGGAAGCTTTCTTT.

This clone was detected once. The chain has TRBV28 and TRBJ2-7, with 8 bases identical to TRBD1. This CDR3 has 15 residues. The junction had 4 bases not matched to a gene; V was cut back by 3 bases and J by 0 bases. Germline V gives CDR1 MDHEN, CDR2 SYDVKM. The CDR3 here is CASSFDRGSSYEQYF. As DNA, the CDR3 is TGTGCCAGCAGTTTCGACAGGGGAAGCTCCTACGAGCAGTACTTC.